This T cell receptor beta chain derives from a study of T-cell memory formation after mild COVID-19. From the 5' RACE reads, TCRdb called clonotypes with MiXCR, one entry per CDR3 protein. The sample lists fewer than 600,000 distinct CDR3 sequences, about 20% occurring once. A single count supports this clonotype. This TCR came from an adult woman who had mild COVID-19 (a few samples of this study predate the infection). Cell type and time point are not known. Material: PBMCs or a T cell subset sorted from them (not recorded which).

The CDR3 protein is CASSQDANYGYTF. Written as DNA, the CDR3 is TGTGCCAGCAGCCAGGACGCTAACTATGGCTACACCTTC. The chain uses TRBV7-9 and TRBJ1-2; no reliable D call. Germline V lookup: CDR1 SEHNR, CDR2 FQNEAQ (reference sequence). The CDR3 has 13 residues. Trimming shortened V by 5 bases and J by 0 bases, and 7 bases separated the two germline ends.